This T cell receptor beta chain is from a study of cytomegalovirus exposure and HLA in healthy donors. Study-level background: Among roughly 180 million T cells, an earlier analysis found 117 million unique TCR beta sequences. Study-wide findings and caveats: With later analysis, a missense DCLRE1C variant became linked to TCR beta V- and J-gene trimming.

Nominally healthy donors were sampled, though unrecorded immune exposures were likely. This CDR3 has 14 amino acids. The V end was cut by 6 bases, the J end by 6 bases, with 17 bases between. The V gene's germline CDR1 is SGHTA and CDR2 FQGTGA. PCR used 60 Vbeta primers and 13 Jbeta primers. The method was immunoSEQ multiplex PCR; TCRdb's version includes in-frame clones alone and lacks a portion of them. The sample totals 150,000 to 200,000 clones. On this clone: The antigen is unknown.

Sequenced sample: PBMCs. The sequence derives from a woman aged 55-75 years in good health and CMV-seronegative. The chain has TRBV7-3 and TRBJ1-1; D might be TRBD1 (6 bases). This CDR3 is CASRSQGTTSEAFF. The CDR3 DNA is TGTGCCAGCAGATCACAGGGAACCACTTCTGAAGCTTTCTTT.